This T cell receptor (beta chain) was identified in a study of CD8+CD57+ T cells in acquired aplastic anemia. For the study at large: Sorted CD4+ and CD8+ cells yielded 3.2 ug of DNA on average.

Germline loops: CDR1 SGHTA, CDR2 FQGNSA. This CDR3 is 13 amino acids long. Germline trimming cut 6 bases from V and 5 bases from J; bases unmatched to any gene: 3. Patients selected for sequencing had displayed CD8+CD57+ cell expansion by flow cytometry. Every patient presented with severe acquired aplastic anemia. CDR3 and TCR beta VDJ profiling relied on a genomic DNA template. TCRdb recomputed calls from the reads with MiXCR, one row per CDR3 protein. The sample lists more than 150,000 distinct CDR3 sequences, 45% to 60% occurring once. Study results and limitations: The CD8+ Simpson's diversity of patients and controls was not significantly different. The same twenty-nine CD8+ CDR3 sequences occurred in patients and in controls.

Remarks on this clonotype: Its antigen is currently unknown.

The sequencing input was sorted CD4+, CD8+, or CD8+CD57+ T cells (not recorded which) from PBMCs. The TCR was taken from a human donor with aplastic anemia. The gene calls are TRBV7-2 and TRBJ2-2; 7 bases line up with TRBD2. The DNA for the CDR3 is TGTGCCAGCAGGGTCGGGGGGACCGGGGAGCTGTTTTTT. It translates to CASRVGGTGELFF. The variable domain in full, completed from reference TRBV7-2 and TRBJ2-2, reads GAGVSQSPSNKVTEKGKDVELRCDPISGHTALYWYRQSLGQGLEFLIYFQGNSAPDKSGLPSDRFSAERTGGSVSTLTIQRTQQEDSAVYLCASRVGGTGELFFGEGSRLTVL.